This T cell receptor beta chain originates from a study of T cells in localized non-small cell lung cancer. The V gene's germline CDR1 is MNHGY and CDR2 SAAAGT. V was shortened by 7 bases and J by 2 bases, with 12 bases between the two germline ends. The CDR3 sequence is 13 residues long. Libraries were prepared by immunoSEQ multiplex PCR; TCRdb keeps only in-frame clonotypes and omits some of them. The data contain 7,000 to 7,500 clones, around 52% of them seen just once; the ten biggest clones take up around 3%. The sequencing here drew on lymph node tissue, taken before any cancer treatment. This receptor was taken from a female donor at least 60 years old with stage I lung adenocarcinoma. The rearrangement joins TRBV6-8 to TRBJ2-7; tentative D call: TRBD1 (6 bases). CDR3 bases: TGTGCCAGCACCTGGGGGCTTCCCTACGAGCAGTACTTC. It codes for CASTWGLPYEQYF.